These T cell receptor beta chains were read from a single sample in a study of CD8+ T cells in alopecia areata. Assay used: immunoSEQ multiplex PCR; TCRdb lists only in-frame clones, some missing. The data contain 110,000 or so clones, 45% to 60% of them seen just once; the ten biggest clones take up 20% to 30%. The sequencing input was NKG2D-low CD8+ T cells sorted from blood. Every receptor here comes from a human donor with alopecia areata. Both conserved end residues are part of each CDR3. The order of the fields is V gene, J gene, D gene, CDR3 length, clone size, CDR3 DNA, CDR3 protein. The D gene is left open where the match is weak. Some rows have no size entry. The others give once, few or many, or a class for an expanded clone.

V: TRBV27; J: TRBJ1-1; D: NA; length: 14; size: NA; DNA: TGTGCCAGCAGTTTTCACGCGGCGAACACTGAAGCTTTCTTT; CDR3: CASSFHAANTEAFF
V: TRBV4-3; J: TRBJ2-1; D: NA; length: 14; size: NA; DNA: TGCGCCAGCAGCCAAGACATTAAATACAATGAGCAGTTCTTC; CDR3: CASSQDIKYNEQFF
V: TRBV30; J: TRBJ1-4; D: NA; length: 12; size: NA; DNA: TGTGCCCAACAGGGAGGGGACGAAAAACTGTTTTTT; CDR3: CAQQGGDEKLFF
V: TRBV10-2; J: TRBJ2-7; D: TRBD2; length: 14; size: NA; DNA: TGCGCCAGTGGAGTGGCGGGAGGGCCCTACGAGCAGTACTTC; CDR3: CASGVAGGPYEQYF
V: TRBV29-1; J: TRBJ1-4; D: NA; length: 14; size: NA; DNA: TGCAGCGTTGGGGTCCGGACGGGGGATGAAAAACTGTTTTTT; CDR3: CSVGVRTGDEKLFF
V: TRBV29-1; J: TRBJ2-1; D: TRBD2; length: 14; size: few; DNA: TGCAGCGACCACCGGGACTATGGGAACAATGAGCAGTTCTTC; CDR3: CSDHRDYGNNEQFF
V: TRBV11-2; J: TRBJ2-1; D: NA; length: 13; size: NA; DNA: TGTGCCAGCAGCGCAGCTAGCGAACATGAGCAGTTCTTC; CDR3: CASSAASEHEQFF
V: TRBV28; J: TRBJ1-2; D: NA; length: 13; size: NA; DNA: TGTGCCAGCAGTTTACCGGACAGTTATGGCTACACCTTC; CDR3: CASSLPDSYGYTF
V: TRBV13; J: TRBJ2-7; D: TRBD1; length: 15; size: NA; DNA: TGTGCCAGCAGCTTAAAGGGACAGGGGGTCTACGAGCAGTACTTC; CDR3: CASSLKGQGVYEQYF
V: TRBV11-2; J: TRBJ2-5; D: NA; length: 14; size: NA; DNA: TGTGCCAGCAGCTTAGGTTGGGGGAGAGAGACCCAGTACTTC; CDR3: CASSLGWGRETQYF
V: TRBV27; J: TRBJ1-1; D: NA; length: 12; size: NA; DNA: TGTGCCAGCGTGAACATGAACACTGAAGCTTTCTTT; CDR3: CASVNMNTEAFF
V: TRBV27; J: TRBJ2-7; D: TRBD2; length: 15; size: NA; DNA: TGTGCCAGCAGCCGAGGGACTAGCGGGTTTCTCGAGCAGTACTTC; CDR3: CASSRGTSGFLEQYF
V: TRBV27; J: TRBJ1-5; D: NA; length: 14; size: NA; DNA: TGTGCCAGCAGCCCATGGGGAACCGATCAGCCCCAGCATTTT; CDR3: CASSPWGTDQPQHF
V: TRBV2; J: TRBJ2-1; D: TRBD2; length: 16; size: NA; DNA: TGTGCCAGCAGTGAGAGTGGGACTAGCGGAAACAATGAGCAGTTCTTC; CDR3: CASSESGTSGNNEQFF
V: TRBV19; J: TRBJ2-7; D: NA; length: 13; size: NA; DNA: TGTGCCAGTAGTTTGGGCAGTTTCCGCGAGCAGTACTTC; CDR3: CASSLGSFREQYF
V: TRBV7-2; J: TRBJ2-1; D: TRBD2; length: 17; size: NA; DNA: TGTGCCAGCAGCCCCGGGGGGGACGCCGGCTCCTACAATGAGCAGTTCTTC; CDR3: CASSPGGDAGSYNEQFF
V: TRBV4-3; J: TRBJ2-1; D: TRBD2; length: 16; size: few; DNA: TGCGCCAGCAGCCAAGATCCTAGCGGGAGGGGCGATGAGCAGTTCTTC; CDR3: CASSQDPSGRGDEQFF
V: TRBV2; J: TRBJ2-3; D: TRBD1; length: 15; size: NA; DNA: TGTGCCAGCAGCGTCAGGACAGGGATCGCAGATACGCAGTATTTT; CDR3: CASSVRTGIADTQYF
V: TRBV28; J: TRBJ2-7; D: NA; length: 11; size: NA; DNA: TGTGCCAGCAGCCGATCCTACGAGCAGTACTTC; CDR3: CASSRSYEQYF
V: TRBV7-2; J: TRBJ2-3; D: NA; length: 16; size: few; DNA: TGTGCCAGCAGCTTAGTGTCGCGTTCCCCCACAGATACGCAGTATTTT; CDR3: CASSLVSRSPTDTQYF
V: TRBV7-9; J: TRBJ2-3; D: TRBD2; length: 18; size: few; DNA: TGTGCCAGCAGCCCGAGTGGTAGCGGGAGGGCCGGATCAGATACGCAGTATTTT; CDR3: CASSPSGSGRAGSDTQYF
V: TRBV5-1; J: TRBJ2-7; D: NA; length: 11; size: NA; DNA: TGCGCCAGCAGCGCAGGGTCCGAGCAGTACTTC; CDR3: CASSAGSEQYF
V: TRBV10-2; J: TRBJ1-1; D: NA; length: 13; size: NA; DNA: TGCGCCAGCAGGGACAGCTTGAACACTGAAGCTTTCTTT; CDR3: CASRDSLNTEAFF
V: TRBV13; J: TRBJ2-5; D: TRBD1; length: 14; size: few; DNA: TGTGCCAGCAGCCGGGGACAGGAGCAAGAGACCCAGTACTTC; CDR3: CASSRGQEQETQYF
V: TRBV2; J: TRBJ2-7; D: NA; length: 11; size: few; DNA: TGTGCCAGCAGTGCCGTGGACGAGCAGTACTTC; CDR3: CASSAVDEQYF
V: TRBV7-9; J: TRBJ2-6; D: TRBD2; length: 19; size: NA; DNA: TGTGCCAGCAGCCCCCTGGGACTAGCGGACTTCTCTGGGGCCAACGTCCTGACTTTC; CDR3: CASSPLGLADFSGANVLTF
V: TRBV7-6; J: TRBJ1-5; D: NA; length: 16; size: NA; DNA: TGTGCCAGCAGCCCCCTGGCGGGACACGTCAATCAGCCCCAGCATTTT; CDR3: CASSPLAGHVNQPQHF
V: TRBV20-1; J: TRBJ2-5; D: NA; length: 11; size: few; DNA: TGCAGTGCTAGAGAGGAAGAGACCCAGTACTTC; CDR3: CSAREEETQYF
V: TRBV13; J: TRBJ2-7; D: NA; length: 16; size: few; DNA: TGTGCCAGCACGAGCTTAGTTTCGGGAACGGCCTACGAGCAGTACTTC; CDR3: CASTSLVSGTAYEQYF
V: TRBV13; J: TRBJ2-5; D: TRBD2; length: 14; size: NA; DNA: TGTGCCAGCAGCTTGATGGCGGGAGGGGAGACCCAGTACTTC; CDR3: CASSLMAGGETQYF
V: TRBV5-1; J: TRBJ2-7; D: NA; length: 13; size: NA; DNA: TGCGCCAGCAGCTGGGGGGACGGCTACGAGCAGCACTTC; CDR3: CASSWGDGYEQHF
V: TRBV9; J: TRBJ2-7; D: NA; length: 15; size: NA; DNA: TGTGCCAGCAGCGTAGTAGGCGGAGAAGTCTACGAGCAGTACTTC; CDR3: CASSVVGGEVYEQYF
V: TRBV5-1; J: TRBJ1-2; D: NA; length: 15; size: few; DNA: TGCGCCAGCAGCTTTAGGACAGCAGCTAACTATGGCTACACCTTC; CDR3: CASSFRTAANYGYTF
V: TRBV2; J: TRBJ2-4; D: TRBD1; length: 13; size: NA; DNA: TGTGCCAGCCTCACAGGGGGTCAAAACATTCAGTACTTC; CDR3: CASLTGGQNIQYF
V: TRBV9; J: TRBJ2-5; D: NA; length: 10; size: NA; DNA: TGTGCCAGCGCAGGGGAGACCCAGTACTTC; CDR3: CASAGETQYF
V: TRBV7-6; J: TRBJ2-5; D: NA; length: 15; size: NA; DNA: TGTGCCAGCAGCTTAAAGTGGCTAGGCAGGGAGACCCAGTACTTC; CDR3: CASSLKWLGRETQYF
V: TRBV5-1; J: TRBJ2-1; D: NA; length: 15; size: NA; DNA: TGCGCCAGCAGCTTGGAAGGGGACTCCTACAATGAGCAGTTCTTC; CDR3: CASSLEGDSYNEQFF
V: TRBV11-2; J: TRBJ2-3; D: NA; length: 15; size: NA; DNA: TGTGCCAGCAGCTTAGTATCCTCTAGCACAGATACGCAGTATTTT; CDR3: CASSLVSSSTDTQYF
V: TRBV27; J: TRBJ1-1; D: NA; length: 14; size: NA; DNA: TGTGCCAGCAGTCCCCACAGATTGAACACTGAAGCTTTCTTT; CDR3: CASSPHRLNTEAFF
V: TRBV25-1; J: TRBJ2-5; D: NA; length: 16; size: NA; DNA: TGTGCCAGCAGTGATTCCATGACAGTCCCCCAAGAGACCCAGTACTTC; CDR3: CASSDSMTVPQETQYF
V: TRBV7-7; J: TRBJ2-1; D: NA; length: 13; size: NA; DNA: TGTGCTAGCAGCTTAGCTCTGGGAAATGAGCAGTTCTTC; CDR3: CASSLALGNEQFF
V: TRBV7-6; J: TRBJ2-1; D: TRBD2; length: 16; size: NA; DNA: TGTGCCAGTGGGACTAGCGGGAGTGAGTTCTACAATGAGCAGTTCTTC; CDR3: CASGTSGSEFYNEQFF
V: TRBV28; J: TRBJ2-1; D: TRBD2; length: 13; size: NA; DNA: TGTGCCAGCAGTATACTAGCGGAAATTGAGCAGTTCTTC; CDR3: CASSILAEIEQFF
V: TRBV27; J: TRBJ1-5; D: NA; length: 16; size: once; DNA: TGTGCCAGCAGTCCCGGGGCGCACACACCCAATCAGCCCCAGCATTTT; CDR3: CASSPGAHTPNQPQHF
V: TRBV14; J: TRBJ1-2; D: NA; length: 13; size: once; DNA: TGTGCCAGCAGCCAAGAGGCTAACTATGGCTACACCTTC; CDR3: CASSQEANYGYTF
V: TRBV28; J: TRBJ2-7; D: NA; length: 11; size: many; DNA: TGTGCCAGCAGTTTAATGGCAGAGCAGTACTTC; CDR3: CASSLMAEQYF
V: TRBV7-8; J: TRBJ1-5; D: NA; length: 16; size: NA; DNA: TGTGCCAGCAGCTTAGCGGGGGTGGATAGCAATCAGCCCCAGCATTTT; CDR3: CASSLAGVDSNQPQHF
V: TRBV14; J: TRBJ2-7; D: NA; length: 14; size: NA; DNA: TGTGCCAGCAGCCAGAGGACAGACTCCTACGAGCAGTACTTC; CDR3: CASSQRTDSYEQYF
V: TRBV20-1; J: TRBJ2-3; D: NA; length: 9; size: NA; DNA: TGCAGTGCTAGTAGAGGGCAGTATTTT; CDR3: CSASRGQYF
V: TRBV28; J: TRBJ2-5; D: NA; length: 13; size: once; DNA: TGTGCCAGCAGTTTGTGGCAGAAAGAGACCCAGTACTTC; CDR3: CASSLWQKETQYF
V: TRBV7-9; J: TRBJ2-1; D: NA; length: 17; size: NA; DNA: TGTGCCAGCAGCTCCAGCTCTAGGGGGCTAGCGCAGAATGAGCAGTTCTTC; CDR3: CASSSSSRGLAQNEQFF